This T cell receptor (beta chain) was retrieved from a study of blood T cell repertoires in COVID-19. Study-level background: Acute and convalescent COVID-19 specimens originated in the United States, Italy and Spain. Sources were T cells, B-cell-depleted T cells, or PBMCs; the material itself was cDNA or gDNA.

Original processing notes: Using reference gene primer amplification, nucleated cell counts were estimated. TCRdb's table, derived via immunoSEQ multiplex PCR, lists solely in-frame clones and lacks some. V and J calls and clone size are copied from that table; D and trimming were computed from the DNA. The sample yields 200,000 to 300,000 clones, around 80% seen once. CDR3 length: 13 amino acids. V dropped 10 bases and J dropped 0 bases, with 12 bases sitting between them. Germline V lookup: CDR1 KGHSH, CDR2 LQKENI. The chain links TRBV18 to TRBJ1-1; weak D call: TRBD1 (6 bases). The sample consisted of peripheral blood. The receptor was derived from a man aged 60-69 years with acute or convalescent COVID-19. CDR3 amino acids: CATEGVMNTEAFF. The CDR3 DNA is TGTGCCACCGAGGGGGTCATGAACACTGAAGCTTTCTTT.